The sequence of this T cell receptor beta chain was determined in a study of T-cell reconstitution after alpha-beta-depleted transplantation in children. This sample's TCRbeta library carried unique molecular identifier barcodes. One entry per CDR3 protein, called by TCRdb with MiXCR from the PCR reads. Among about 500,000 distinct CDR3 sequences listed, approximately 29% were seen once. In this sample, this clonotype turned up a few times. The CDR3 contains 15 residues. V lost 4 bases to trimming and J lost 4 bases, with 13 bases between them. Germline assignment: CDR1 KGHDR and CDR2 SFDVKD. The chain carries TRBV24-1 and TRBJ2-1; no clear D gene. This TCR was recovered from a human donor who donated a stem cell graft to a child with aplastic anemia. Source: PBMCs from the stem cell graft donor, taken from the stem cell graft. The CDR3 DNA sequence: TGTGCCACCAGTGAGAGTTTATATCCTTACAATGAGCAGTTCTTC. Amino acid sequence: CATSESLYPYNEQFF.